This T cell receptor beta chain originates from a study of cytomegalovirus exposure and HLA in healthy donors. Whole-study findings and limits: Within the 120 or so validation repertoires, first-cohort TCR clusters tended to co-occur, according to a later analysis. The investigators catalogued 150 to 200 TCR beta chains as cytomegalovirus-associated. Most observed TCR sequences were rare, whereas some public TCRs were detected in many donors. Reports credit the classifier with highly specific, highly sensitive diagnosis of cytomegalovirus status.

Sequencing used immunoSEQ multiplex PCR; TCRdb keeps in-frame clones, though not all of them. The data hold fewer than 200,000 clones, with around 92% observed a single time. CDR3 length equals 15 residues. The germline CDR1 and CDR2 sequences are SSHAT and FNYEAQ (reference sequence). A remark on this clone: Its antigen remains unknown. Compared with germline, one end of the junction differs, possibly owing to a read error.

This clonotype was sampled from a young man in good health and CMV-seropositive. The V call is TRBV7-7, the J call TRBJ2-7, with 8 bases fitting TRBD1. Sequenced input: PBMCs. CDR3 bases: TGTGCTAGCAGCTTAGCGGCAGGGGGCCAGTACGAGCAGTACTTC. Translated: CASSLAAGGQYEQYF.